These 3 T cell receptor beta chains were all obtained from the same sample, sequenced in a study of blood T cells in healthy people across ages. Primed by a sample-barcoded 5' primer and a J-beta primer mix, a second PCR proceeded for 7 to 11 cycles. From the 5' RACE reads, TCRdb called clonotypes with MiXCR, one entry per CDR3 protein. In the table there are about 1,400,000 distinct CDR3 sequences, roughly 40% of which are singletons. Input material: blood. The receptor source for this set is a woman younger than 35 in good health.

The V and J genes are TRBV12-3 or TRBV12-4 and TRBJ1-4; D unresolved. CDR3 length: 14 amino acids. V lost 6 bases and J lost 7, with 15 bases in between. CDR3 loop: CASRLQASAEKLFF. The CDR3 DNA sequence: TGTGCCAGCAGACTCCAGGCATCCGCTGAAAAACTGTTTTTT.

This chain joins TRBV20-1 and TRBJ1-2; no clear D. The germline V gene has CDR1 DFQATT and CDR2 SNEGSKA (reference sequence). This CDR3 comprises 14 residues. V lost 3 bases to trimming and J lost 0 bases, with 11 bases between them. The CDR3 nucleotides read TGCAGTGCTAGGGGCAGGTCCGCTAACTATGGCTACACCTTC. Translating it yields CSARGRSANYGYTF.

This clonotype has just a few counts. The chain employs TRBV20-1 and TRBJ2-6; D remains ambiguous. Germline V gene sequence: CDR1 DFQATT, CDR2 SNEGSKA (reference sequence). The CDR3 consists of 13 residues. The ends were cut back, 6 bases at V and 2 bases at J, with 8 bases in the middle. CDR3 protein: CSAILPGANVLTF. CDR3 nucleotides: TGCAGTGCGATTTTGCCTGGGGCCAACGTCCTGACTTTC.